This TCR beta chain originates from a study of glioma-infiltrating T cells after dendritic cell vaccination. Across the study: Glioblastoma patients came from Phase I and II dendritic cell vaccination trials. Three intradermal dendritic cell vaccine injections were given every two weeks.

Up to 2 ug genomic DNA was used for TCRB CDR3 amplification. TCRdb's table, derived via immunoSEQ multiplex PCR, lists solely in-frame clones and lacks some. The top ten clones hold about 3% of a sample with about 82,000 clones, 70% to 90% of them seen once. Whole-study findings and limits: No direct clonality-survival link was found; a diverse polyclonal response may matter.

On this clone itself: Antigen unknown.

Looked up from germline, CDR1 is SEHNR and CDR2 is FQNEAQ (reference sequence). The CDR3 runs to 13 residues. The ends were cut back, 5 bases at V and 7 bases at J, with 14 bases in the middle. This specimen was blood, taken before dendritic cell vaccination. The TCR sequence derives from a human donor with glioblastoma. The chain joins TRBV7-9 to TRBJ1-2; D might be TRBD1 (5 bases). CDR3 sequence reads: CASSPSGGRGYTF. CDR3 coding DNA: TGTGCCAGCAGCCCGTCGGGGGGACGTGGCTACACCTTC.